The 10 T cell receptor beta chains in this list originate from one sample, sequenced in a study of T cell responses to AZD1222 COVID-19 vaccine. Profiling relied on immunoSEQ multiplex PCR, and the TCRdb table lists in-frame clones only, not all of them. Found here are 89,000 or so clones, around 84% of them singletons; the top ten hold more than 5%. The specimen was peripheral blood, collected 28 days after the second AZD1222 dose. The receptors here all came from an adult who received the AZD1222 COVID-19 vaccine.

The rearrangement links TRBV19 to TRBJ1-2, with a tentative D call TRBD1 (6 bases). This CDR3 region has 15 residues. CDR1 and CDR2 from the germline V gene are LNHDA and SQIVND (reference sequence). V was clipped by 4 bases and J by 3 bases, with 15 bases between them. The CDR3 DNA sequence: TGTGCCAGTAGTAGCCAGGGGATACTGGACTATGGCTACACCTTC. Translation: CASSSQGILDYGYTF. The full variable domain, completed using reference TRBV19 and TRBJ1-2, is DGGITQSPKYLFRKEGQNVTLSCEQNLNHDAMYWYRQDPGQGLRLIYYSQIVNDFQKGDIAEGYSVSREKKESFPLTVTSAQKNPTAFYLCASSSQGILDYGYTFGSGTRLTVV.

The gene calls are TRBV4-1 and TRBJ1-2; 7 bases agree with TRBD1. V was pared by 4 bases and J by 4 bases, with 6 bases of the junction left unmatched. Germline V gene lookup returns CDR1 MGHRA and CDR2 YSYEKL. The CDR3 has 14 residues. CDR3 in DNA: TGCGCCAGCAGCCGCTCGACAGGGACCTATGGCTACACCTTC. Translation gives CASSRSTGTYGYTF.

The chain combines TRBV28 with TRBJ1-5; D unclear. Looked up from germline, CDR1 is MDHEN and CDR2 is SYDVKM. The germline V and J ends were trimmed by 5 bases and 0 bases, with 5 bases remaining between them. CDR3 length: 13 residues. The chain's CDR3 is CASSTNSNQPQHF. In DNA form, the CDR3 reads TGTGCCAGCAGTACAAATAGCAATCAGCCCCAGCATTTT.

The chain carries TRBV5-4 and TRBJ1-2; possible D gene TRBD1, 5 bases. CDR1 and CDR2 from the germline V gene are SGHNT and YYREEE (reference sequence). This CDR3 comprises 13 residues. The CDR3 spells CATGGVEGYGYTF. The CDR3 DNA reads as TGTGCTACGGGGGGGGTCGAAGGCTATGGCTACACCTTC. Supplemented by reference TRBV5-4 and TRBJ1-2, the full variable domain reads ETGVTQSPTHLIKTRGQQVTLRCSSQSGHNTVSWYQQALGQGPQFIFQYYREEENGRGNFPPRFSGLQFPNYSSELNVNALELDDSALYLCATGGVEGYGYTFGSGTRLTVV.

There are a few counts of this clone. This chain joins TRBV28 and TRBJ1-1; TRBD1 might be the D (5 bases). Trimming left V 6 bases short and J 2 bases short, with 10 bases between. This CDR3 contains 13 residues. Germline V lookup: CDR1 MDHEN, CDR2 SYDVKM. The CDR3 coding sequence is TGTGCCAGCAGAACCCAGGGTAACACTGAAGCTTTCTTT. It specifies CASRTQGNTEAFF.

This chain joins TRBV5-1 and TRBJ2-2; TRBD1 matches at 7 bases. This CDR3 has 15 amino acids. Germline CDR1 reads SGHRS; CDR2 reads YFSETQ. Losses at the gene ends were 2 bases for V and 3 bases for J; bases not matched to a gene: 4. The CDR3 sequence: CASSFLGTDTGELFF. CDR3 bases: TGCGCCAGCAGCTTCCTCGGGACAGACACCGGGGAGCTGTTTTTT.

The rearrangement joins TRBV20-1 to TRBJ2-7; no clear D. Looked up from germline, CDR1 is DFQATT and CDR2 is SNEGSKA (reference sequence). There are 12 residues in the CDR3. V was cut by 3 bases and J by 5 bases, with 11 bases left in between. CDR3 DNA: TGCAGTGCTAGTGTGCCGTGGCACGAGCAGTACTTC. Protein sequence: CSASVPWHEQYF.

The rearrangement links TRBV29-1 to TRBJ2-7; a possible D gene is TRBD2 (7 bases). The CDR3 is 15 amino acids. Germline V gene lookup returns CDR1 SQVTM and CDR2 ANQGSEA. Between the trimmed V and J ends, which lost 4 bases and 0 bases, there was a span of 16 bases. The CDR3 coding sequence is TGCAGCGTTGCGGGGGGAGAAGGGGGCTCCTACGAGCAGTACTTC. It specifies CSVAGGEGGSYEQYF.

This chain links TRBV7-8 with TRBJ2-7, with unresolved D. Germline CDR1 is SGHVS and CDR2 is FQNEAQ. The ends were cut back, 0 bases at V and 2 bases at J, with 5 bases in the middle. The CDR3 runs to 13 residues. CDR3 sequence (DNA): TGTGCCAGCAGCTTAGCGCCCCCCTACGAGCAGTACTTC. This translates into CASSLAPPYEQYF.

This chain uses TRBV10-3 with TRBJ1-1; D remains unclear. Per germline, CDR1 ENHRY and CDR2 SYGVKD. The length of the CDR3 is 15 residues. The V gene lost 0 bases and the J gene lost 1 base, with 9 bases spanning the gap. The CDR3 loop is CAISESTQQNTEAFF. CDR3 DNA sequence: TGTGCCATCAGTGAGTCGACACAGCAGAACACTGAAGCTTTCTTT.